This entry describes one T cell receptor beta chain. This entry belongs to a study of blood T cell repertoires in COVID-19. Background on the study: The origin of the acute and convalescent COVID-19 samples was the United States, Italy and Spain. PBMCs, B-cell-depleted T cells, or T cells were the source of the cDNA or gDNA that made up the material.

Trimming at V came to 6 bases and at J to 5 bases, leaving 5 bases not matched to a gene. This CDR3 spans 13 amino acids. From germline, CDR1 is MNHEY and CDR2 SVGAGI. How the authors handled the data: Estimates of nucleated cell counts were drawn from the amplification of reference gene primers. Assay: immunoSEQ multiplex PCR; the TCRdb copy retains only in-frame clones and omits some. Clonal size and the V and J genes are those of that table, whereas D and trimming came from the DNA. The sample has roughly 230,000 clones; about 88% are singletons. The gene calls are TRBV6-5 and TRBJ2-5; 8 nucleotides agree with TRBD1. The source material was peripheral blood. The TCR comes from a woman aged 40 to 50 who had recovered from COVID-19. The CDR3 loop reads CASRTGARETQYF. CDR3 sequence (DNA): TGTGCCAGCAGGACAGGGGCGCGGGAGACCCAGTACTTC.